The sequence of this T cell receptor beta chain was determined in a study of T cells in localized non-small cell lung cancer. Details on this clone: Antigen: not known.

Sequencing was performed with immunoSEQ multiplex PCR; in TCRdb, only in-frame clones are kept and a portion is missing. The sample has 59,000 or so clones; more than 85% are singletons. General study findings and limits: There were a median around 53 of the top 100 tumor clones appearing in adjacent lung.

Germline V gives CDR1 SGHTA, CDR2 FQGNSA. The trim removed 5 bases at V and 9 bases at J, leaving 12 bases unmatched. The CDR3 runs to 16 residues. The receptor's source is a man aged 40 to 70 with stage I lung adenocarcinoma. The sample consisted of peripheral blood, taken before any cancer treatment. The chain is built from TRBV7-2 and TRBJ2-3, with 12 bases identical to TRBD2. CDR3 in DNA: TGTGCCAGCAGCCTGAGGTCTAGCGGGAGGGTCGAGACGCAGTATTTT. Encoded protein: CASSLRSSGRVETQYF.